The 16 T cell receptor beta chains reported below all come from one sample, sequenced in a study of beta chain features in type 1 diabetes (dated by TCRdb to 2017 to 2018). The library was generated by the immunoSEQ multiplex PCR assay. The High Capacity cDNA Reverse Transcription Kit was used to reverse transcribe all of the isolated RNA, meaning that expressed TCRB transcripts were what got sequenced. In TCRdb, the immuneACCESS table is reduced to in-frame sequences with V and J assigned. These tables do not hold every clone; where another copy was compared, an unresolved V gene accounts for under half, and the others remain unexplained. The sample contains 50,000 or so clones, roughly 45% of them found a single time. The biggest ten clones account for around 0.13% of the sample. These TCRs' antigens remain unknown. Summary of the overall study and its limitations: Type 1 diabetes patients showed a moderate but significant shortening of TCRB CDR3 length in all four CD4+ subsets.

What was sequenced was stem cell memory CD4+ T cells from blood. The cell subset or site label for this specimen denotes: stem cell-like memory CD4+ T cells. Receptor source: a man in his thirties or forties with type 1 diabetes.

This chain joins TRBV28 and TRBJ2-1; no firm D call. Trimming took off 6 bases at V and 6 bases at J, with 9 bases between the two ends. The germline V gene has CDR1 MDHEN and CDR2 SYDVKM. The CDR3 consists of 12 residues. For the CDR3, the DNA is TGTGCCAGCAGCGTGAGTGCCAATGAGCAGTTCTTC. Amino acid sequence: CASSVSANEQFF.

Concerning this clone: Different DNA sequences within this sample yield the same CDR3. V and J are TRBV5-1 and TRBJ2-7, with TRBD2 matching 8 bases. This CDR3 is built from 12 residues. V trimming: 4 bases; J trimming: 4 bases; junction bases outside the gene matches: 1. Germline CDR1 reads SGHRS; CDR2 reads YFSETQ. This CDR3 reads CASSPGGYEQYF. In DNA, the CDR3 is TGCGCCAGCAGCCCGGGGGGGTACGAGCAGTACTTC.

The table lists this clone with a few counts. V gene TRBV29-1 combines with J gene TRBJ1-2; unclear D gene. CDR3 size: 13 residues. The germline V gene encodes CDR1 SQVTM and CDR2 ANQGSEA. V was pared by 6 bases and J by 8 bases, with 19 bases between. The CDR3 sequence is CSVTRVLGMGYTF. CDR3 sequence (DNA): TGCAGCGTAACACGGGTGCTCGGCATGGGCTACACCTTC.

J is TRBJ2-3 and V is TRBV30; 8 bases are shared with TRBD2. The V gene's germline CDR1 is GTSNPN and CDR2 SVGIG (reference sequence). The junction had 1 base not matched to a gene; V was cut back by 0 bases and J by 5 bases. The CDR3 totals 13 residues. CDR3 nucleotide sequence: TGTGCCTGGAGTGTACTAGCGGTAGATACGCAGTATTTT. Translating it yields CAWSVLAVDTQYF.

The V and J genes are TRBV29-1 and TRBJ1-2, with D unclear. Germline V gene data show CDR1 as SQVTM and CDR2 as ANQGSEA. The CDR3 is 13 amino acids. Trimming pared 7 bases from V and 1 base from J, leaving 13 bases between. In DNA, the CDR3 is TGCAGCGCACCTTTCATGAGTAACTATGGCTACACCTTC. This translates into CSAPFMSNYGYTF.

A few counts support this clone. This chain uses TRBV19 with TRBJ2-7; 11 positions agree with TRBD2. J gave up 2 bases and V 6 bases, and 9 bases lay outside the gene matches. The CDR3 has 16 amino acids. CDR1 is LNHDA and CDR2 is SQIVND in the germline V gene (reference sequence). The CDR3 reads CASSHQGTSGAYEQYF. CDR3 DNA sequence: TGTGCCAGTAGCCACCAGGGGACTAGCGGCGCCTACGAGCAGTACTTC.

The table lists this clone with a count of one. For the CDR3, the DNA is TGTGCCAGCATTGGTCTCGGGAGAGGAACCTACGAGCAGTACTTC. Its protein is CASIGLGRGTYEQYF. The chain couples TRBV28 to TRBJ2-7, with a weak D call TRBD2 (6 bases). This CDR3 spans 15 amino acids. The V and J ends lost 7 bases and 2 bases respectively, with 18 bases between them. Germline CDR1 and CDR2: MDHEN and SYDVKM.

The CDR3 loop is CASSRSANTEAFF. The DNA of the CDR3 is TGTGCCAGCAGCCGAAGCGCGAACACTGAAGCTTTCTTT. The rearrangement uses TRBV7-9 and TRBJ1-1; no clear D. This CDR3 spans 13 amino acids. Deletions cut 5 bases from V and 1 base from J, with 8 bases between. Germline CDR1 is SEHNR and CDR2 is FQNEAQ (reference sequence).

This clone showed up just a few times. The J gene is TRBJ2-1, the V gene TRBV18; 11 bases line up with TRBD2. This CDR3 spans 15 amino acids. CDR1 is KGHSH and CDR2 is LQKENI in the germline V gene. After removal of 1 base from V and 7 bases from J, the junction contained 3 bases not matched to a gene. The chain's CDR3 is CASSPLAGGANEQFF. The CDR3 DNA follows: TGTGCCAGCTCACCACTAGCGGGAGGGGCAAATGAGCAGTTCTTC.

This clone showed up just a few times. The CDR3 region is CASSPGGSYNEQFF. CDR3 sequence (DNA): TGTGCCAGTAGTCCCGGCGGGTCCTACAATGAGCAGTTCTTC. The V and J genes are TRBV19 and TRBJ2-1, with D maybe TRBD2 (5 bases). V lost 5 bases, J lost 1 base, and 9 bases lay in between. Per the germline V gene, CDR1 is LNHDA and CDR2 is SQIVND (reference sequence). The CDR3 runs to 14 residues.

This clone appeared a single time. The chain employs TRBV9 and TRBJ2-1; TRBD2 matches 9 bases. The germline gives CDR1 SGDLS, CDR2 YYNGEE. V lost 4 bases, J lost 1 base, and 15 bases stayed unmatched. The CDR3 runs to 19 residues. DNA for the CDR3: TGTGCCAGCAGCCCAGGGGCTAGCGGGGCAGTCTTTTCCTACAATGAGCAGTTCTTC. It yields the protein CASSPGASGAVFSYNEQFF.

The chain combines TRBV29-1 with TRBJ2-5, with D uncertain. CDR1 is SQVTM, CDR2 ANQGSEA, per germline. The V end was cut by 8 bases, the J end by 5 bases, with 15 bases between. The CDR3 length is 12 residues. Written as DNA, the CDR3 is TGCAGCACCTACTCCGGTGGTGAGACCCAGTACTTC. It specifies CSTYSGGETQYF.

V and J are TRBV7-9 and TRBJ2-1, with D possibly TRBD1 on 6 matching bases. The CDR3 spans 14 residues. The V end was cut by 8 bases, the J end by 0 bases, with 11 bases between. CDR1 SEHNR and CDR2 FQNEAQ come from the germline V gene (reference sequence). CDR3 in amino acids: CASGRGSSYNEQFF. Written as DNA, the CDR3 is TGTGCCAGCGGTAGGGGGAGCTCCTACAATGAGCAGTTCTTC.

The V gene is TRBV5-1, the J gene TRBJ1-5, with D possibly TRBD1 on 6 matching bases. This CDR3 comprises 14 residues. Germline lookup yields CDR1 SGHRS and CDR2 YFSETQ. V was clipped by 1 base and J by 5 bases, with 10 bases between them. This chain's CDR3 is CASSLSGVDQPQHF. The CDR3 DNA is TGCGCCAGCAGCTTGTCAGGGGTCGATCAGCCCCAGCATTTT.

The chain uses TRBV28 and TRBJ1-5; D uncertain. Per germline, CDR1 MDHEN and CDR2 SYDVKM. This CDR3 is built from 12 residues. Trimming took 4 bases from V and 6 from J, leaving 7 bases between them. The CDR3 is CASSYSVQPQHF. The CDR3 DNA reads as TGTGCCAGCAGTTACAGTGTTCAGCCCCAGCATTTT.

The chain couples TRBV6-6 to TRBJ1-1, with 8 positions matching TRBD1. Germline V lookup: CDR1 MNHNY, CDR2 SVGAGI (reference sequence). J was trimmed by 9 bases and V by 6 bases; bases with no gene match: 6. This CDR3 has 12 amino acids. The CDR3 nucleotides read TGTGCCAGCAGACCAGGACAGGGACAAGCTTTCTTT. It yields the protein CASRPGQGQAFF.